This TCR beta chain was captured by sequencing in a study of OX40 agonist ivuxolimab in advanced cancers. Study summary: With a range of roughly 20 to 80, age averaged approximately 64 years, and 75% to 90% were male.

This CDR3 region has 14 residues. The germline V gene encodes CDR1 SGDLS and CDR2 YYNGEE. The J segment lost 5 bases and the V segment lost 4 bases, leaving 5 bases of the junction unmatched. Sequencing used immunoSEQ multiplex PCR; TCRdb keeps in-frame clones, though not all of them. The data show roughly 8,200 clones, more than 60% seen once. The chain uses TRBV9 and TRBJ2-1, with TRBD1 matching over 8 bases. The sample was CD4+ or CD8+ T cells sorted from blood, taken in a trial of the OX40 agonist ivuxolimab. The clonotype was recovered from an adult with an advanced solid tumor such as melanoma, head and neck, liver or kidney cancer. The DNA for the CDR3 is TGTGCCAGCAGCCCGCAGGGGGCCCACAATGAGCAGTTCTTC. It specifies CASSPQGAHNEQFF.